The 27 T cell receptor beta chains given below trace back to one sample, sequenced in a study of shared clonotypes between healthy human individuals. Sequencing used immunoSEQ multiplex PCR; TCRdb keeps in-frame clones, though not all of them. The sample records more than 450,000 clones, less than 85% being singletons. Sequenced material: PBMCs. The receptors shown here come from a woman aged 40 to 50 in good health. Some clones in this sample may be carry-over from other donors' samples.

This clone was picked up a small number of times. Here the CDR3 DNA reads TGCGCCAGCAGCTTCAATAGTGGACAAGAAGCTTTCTTT. This codes for CASSFNSGQEAFF. The chain is built from TRBV5-1 and TRBJ1-1, with D perhaps TRBD1 (5 bases). Germline assignment: CDR1 SGHRS and CDR2 YFSETQ. V gave up 2 bases and J gave up 8 bases, with 13 bases separating them. The length of the CDR3 is 13 residues.

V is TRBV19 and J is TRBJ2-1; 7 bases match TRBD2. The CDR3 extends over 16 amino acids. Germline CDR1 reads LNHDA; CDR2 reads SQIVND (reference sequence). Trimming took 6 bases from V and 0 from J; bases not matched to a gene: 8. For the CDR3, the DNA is TGTGCCAGTAGGTCCCGGGGCGGGAGCTCCTACAATGAGCAGTTCTTC. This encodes CASRSRGGSSYNEQFF.

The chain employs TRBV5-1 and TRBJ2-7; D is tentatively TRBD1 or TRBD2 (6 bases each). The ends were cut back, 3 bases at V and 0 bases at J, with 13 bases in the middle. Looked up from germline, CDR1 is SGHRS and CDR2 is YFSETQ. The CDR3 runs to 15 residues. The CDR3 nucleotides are TGCGCCAGCAGCTCGGCGGGACACGGCTCCTACGAGCAGTACTTC. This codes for CASSSAGHGSYEQYF.

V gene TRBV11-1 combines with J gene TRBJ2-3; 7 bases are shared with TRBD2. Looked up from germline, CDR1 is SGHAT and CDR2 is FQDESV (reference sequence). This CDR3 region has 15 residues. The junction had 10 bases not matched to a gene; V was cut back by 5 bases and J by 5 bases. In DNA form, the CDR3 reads TGTGCCAGCAGCCCCCCGGGGGGATGGGGAGATACGCAGTATTTT. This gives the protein CASSPPGGWGDTQYF.

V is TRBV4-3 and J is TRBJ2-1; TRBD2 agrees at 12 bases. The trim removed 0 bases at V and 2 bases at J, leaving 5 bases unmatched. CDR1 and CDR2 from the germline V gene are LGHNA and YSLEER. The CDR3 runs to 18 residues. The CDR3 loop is CASSQDGASGRAYNEQFF. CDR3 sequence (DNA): TGCGCCAGCAGCCAAGATGGGGCTAGCGGGAGGGCCTACAATGAGCAGTTCTTC.

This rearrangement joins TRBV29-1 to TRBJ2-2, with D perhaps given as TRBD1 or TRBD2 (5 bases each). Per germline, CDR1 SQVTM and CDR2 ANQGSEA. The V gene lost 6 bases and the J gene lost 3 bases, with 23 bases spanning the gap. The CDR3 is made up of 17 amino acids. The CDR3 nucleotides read TGCAGCGTGGCAGGGATTGGGGGTATGGGGGACACCGGGGAGCTGTTTTTT. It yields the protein CSVAGIGGMGDTGELFF.

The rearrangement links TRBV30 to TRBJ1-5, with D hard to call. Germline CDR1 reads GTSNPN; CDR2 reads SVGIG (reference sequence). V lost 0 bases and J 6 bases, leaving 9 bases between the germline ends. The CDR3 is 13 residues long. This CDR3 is CAWSVAPAQPQHF. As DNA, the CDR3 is TGTGCCTGGAGTGTCGCCCCAGCTCAGCCCCAGCATTTT.

CDR3 sequence: CASIHSRREQYF. CDR3 DNA: TGTGCCAGCATTCATTCCCGCCGCGAGCAGTACTTC. V is TRBV2 and J is TRBJ2-7, with unresolved D. Trimming left V 7 bases short and J 6 bases short, with 13 bases between. CDR1 and CDR2 from the germline V gene are SNHLY and FYNNEI. CDR3 length equals 12 residues.

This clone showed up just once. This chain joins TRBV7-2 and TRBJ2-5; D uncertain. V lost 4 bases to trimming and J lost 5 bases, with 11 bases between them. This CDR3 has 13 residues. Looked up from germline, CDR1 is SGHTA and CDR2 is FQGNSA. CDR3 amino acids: CASSYIPGETQYF. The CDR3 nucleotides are TGTGCCAGCAGCTACATCCCCGGGGAGACCCAGTACTTC.

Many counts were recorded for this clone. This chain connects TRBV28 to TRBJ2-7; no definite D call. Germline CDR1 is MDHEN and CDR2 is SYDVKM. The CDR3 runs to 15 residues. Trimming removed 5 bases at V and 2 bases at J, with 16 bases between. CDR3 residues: CASSRMGQHPYEQYF. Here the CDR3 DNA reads TGTGCCAGCAGTCGGATGGGCCAGCATCCCTACGAGCAGTACTTC.

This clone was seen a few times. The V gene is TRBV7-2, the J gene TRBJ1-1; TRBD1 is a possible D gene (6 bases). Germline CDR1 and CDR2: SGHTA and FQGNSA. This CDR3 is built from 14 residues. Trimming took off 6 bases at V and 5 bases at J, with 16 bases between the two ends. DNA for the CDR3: TGTGCCAGCAGTGAGCAGGGGCGCTTGACTGAAGCTTTCTTT. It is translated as CASSEQGRLTEAFF.

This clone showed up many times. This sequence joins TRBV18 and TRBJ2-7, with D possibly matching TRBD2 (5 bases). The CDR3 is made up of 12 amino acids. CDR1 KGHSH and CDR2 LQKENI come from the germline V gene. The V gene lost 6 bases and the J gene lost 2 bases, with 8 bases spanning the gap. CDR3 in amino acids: CASSRGTYEQYF. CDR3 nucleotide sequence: TGTGCCAGCTCCCGGGGTACCTACGAGCAGTACTTC.

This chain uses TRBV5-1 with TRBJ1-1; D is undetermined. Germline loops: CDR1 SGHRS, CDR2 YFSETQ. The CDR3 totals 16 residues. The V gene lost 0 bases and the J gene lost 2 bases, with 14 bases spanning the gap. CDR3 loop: CASSLEGPIGNTEAFF. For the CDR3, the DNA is TGCGCCAGCAGCTTGGAGGGCCCGATCGGTAACACTGAAGCTTTCTTT.

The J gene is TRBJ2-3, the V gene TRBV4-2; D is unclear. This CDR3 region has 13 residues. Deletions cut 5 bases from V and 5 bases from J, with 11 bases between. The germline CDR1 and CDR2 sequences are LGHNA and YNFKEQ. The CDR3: CASSKGREDTQYF. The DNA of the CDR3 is TGTGCCAGCAGCAAAGGAAGAGAAGATACGCAGTATTTT.

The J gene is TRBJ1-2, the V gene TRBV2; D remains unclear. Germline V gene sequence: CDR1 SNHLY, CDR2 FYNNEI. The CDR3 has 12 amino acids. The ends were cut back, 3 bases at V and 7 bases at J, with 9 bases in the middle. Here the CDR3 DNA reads TGTGCCAGCAGTGATAGGCGGTCTGGCTACACCTTC. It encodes CASSDRRSGYTF.

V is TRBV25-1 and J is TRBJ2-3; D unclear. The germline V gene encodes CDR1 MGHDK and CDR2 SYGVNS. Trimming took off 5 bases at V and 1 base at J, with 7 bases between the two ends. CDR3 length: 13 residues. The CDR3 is CASSRRGTDTQYF. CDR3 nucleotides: TGTGCCAGCAGTAGAAGGGGCACAGATACGCAGTATTTT.

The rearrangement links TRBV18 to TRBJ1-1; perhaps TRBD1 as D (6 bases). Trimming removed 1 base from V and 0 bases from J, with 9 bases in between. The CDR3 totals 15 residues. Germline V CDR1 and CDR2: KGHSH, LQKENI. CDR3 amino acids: CASSPQGEVNTEAFF. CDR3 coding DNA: TGTGCCAGCTCACCACAGGGGGAGGTGAACACTGAAGCTTTCTTT.

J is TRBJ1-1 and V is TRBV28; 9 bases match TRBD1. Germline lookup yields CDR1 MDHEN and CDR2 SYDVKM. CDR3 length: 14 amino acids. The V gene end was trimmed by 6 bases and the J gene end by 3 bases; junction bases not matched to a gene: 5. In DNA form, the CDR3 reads TGTGCCAGCAGGAGGACAGGGGAGTACACTGAAGCTTTCTTT. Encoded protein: CASRRTGEYTEAFF.

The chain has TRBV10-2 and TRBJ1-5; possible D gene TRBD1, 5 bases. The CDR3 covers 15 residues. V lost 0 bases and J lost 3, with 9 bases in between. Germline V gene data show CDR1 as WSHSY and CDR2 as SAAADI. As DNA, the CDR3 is TGCGCCAGCAGTGAGTCGGGACGGGACAATCAGCCCCAGCATTTT. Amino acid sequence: CASSESGRDNQPQHF.

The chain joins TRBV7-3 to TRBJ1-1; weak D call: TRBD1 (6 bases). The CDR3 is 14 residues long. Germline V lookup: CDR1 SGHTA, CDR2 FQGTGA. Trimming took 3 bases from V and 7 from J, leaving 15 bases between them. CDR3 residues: CASSFTGRMGEAFF. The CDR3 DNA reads TGTGCCAGCAGCTTCACAGGGAGGATGGGTGAAGCTTTCTTT.

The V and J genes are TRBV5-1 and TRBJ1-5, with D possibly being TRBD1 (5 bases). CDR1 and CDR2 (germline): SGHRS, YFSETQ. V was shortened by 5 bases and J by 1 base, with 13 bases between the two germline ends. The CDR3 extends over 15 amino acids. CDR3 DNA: TGCGCCAGCAGGCGGGGGACGGAAAGCAATCAGCCCCAGCATTTT. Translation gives CASRRGTESNQPQHF.

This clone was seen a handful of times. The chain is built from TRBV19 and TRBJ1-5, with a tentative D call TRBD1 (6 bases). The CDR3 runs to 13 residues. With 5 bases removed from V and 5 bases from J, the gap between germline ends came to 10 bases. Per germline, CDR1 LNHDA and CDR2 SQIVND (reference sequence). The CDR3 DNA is TGTGCCAGTAGTTCCAACAGGGATCAGCCCCAGCATTTT. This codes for CASSSNRDQPQHF.

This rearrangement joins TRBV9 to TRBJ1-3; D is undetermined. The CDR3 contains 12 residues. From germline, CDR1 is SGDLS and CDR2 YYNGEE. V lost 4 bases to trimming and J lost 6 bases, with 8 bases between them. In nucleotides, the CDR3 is TGTGCCAGCAGCAACCCTCCAAACACCATATATTTT. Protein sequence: CASSNPPNTIYF.

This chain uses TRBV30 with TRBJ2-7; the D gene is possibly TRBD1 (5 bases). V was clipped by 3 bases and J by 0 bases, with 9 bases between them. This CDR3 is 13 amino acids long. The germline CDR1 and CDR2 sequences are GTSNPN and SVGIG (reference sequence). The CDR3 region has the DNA TGTGCCTGGAGAAGCAGGGCCTCCTACGAGCAGTACTTC. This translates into CAWRSRASYEQYF.

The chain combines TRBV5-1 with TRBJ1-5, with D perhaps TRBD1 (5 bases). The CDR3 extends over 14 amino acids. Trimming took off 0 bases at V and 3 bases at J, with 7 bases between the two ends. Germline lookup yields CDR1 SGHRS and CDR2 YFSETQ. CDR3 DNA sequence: TGCGCCAGCAGCTTGGAGGGGAACAATCAGCCCCAGCATTTT. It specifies CASSLEGNNQPQHF.

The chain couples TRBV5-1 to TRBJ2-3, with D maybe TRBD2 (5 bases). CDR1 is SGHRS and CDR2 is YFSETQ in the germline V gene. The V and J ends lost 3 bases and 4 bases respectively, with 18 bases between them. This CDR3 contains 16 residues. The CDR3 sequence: CASSYPSGKIPDTQYF. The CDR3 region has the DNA TGCGCCAGCAGCTACCCATCGGGAAAAATTCCAGATACGCAGTATTTT.

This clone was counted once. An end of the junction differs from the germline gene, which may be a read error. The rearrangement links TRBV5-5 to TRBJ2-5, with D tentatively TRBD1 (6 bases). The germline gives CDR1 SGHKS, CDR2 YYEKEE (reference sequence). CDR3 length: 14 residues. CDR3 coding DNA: TGTGTCAGCAGCGCCGGACAGTACCAAGAGACCCAGTACTTC. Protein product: CVSSAGQYQETQYF.